This TCR beta chain was profiled in a study of blood T cell repertoires in COVID-19. Sequencing used immunoSEQ multiplex PCR; TCRdb keeps in-frame clones, though not all of them. Of about 320,000 clones listed, around 90% are singletons. The germline V gene encodes CDR1 LNHDA and CDR2 SQIVND (reference sequence). J gave up 4 bases and V 4 bases, and 3 bases lay outside the gene matches. The CDR3 contains 14 residues. Sample: peripheral blood. The chain recombines TRBV19 with TRBJ2-5, with TRBD1 matching 10 bases. The clonotype originates from a man aged 18 to 29 who had recovered from COVID-19. The CDR3 DNA reads TGTGCCAGTAGTAGACAGGGGGCCATAGAGACCCAGTACTTC. It yields the protein CASSRQGAIETQYF.